Shown below are 20 T cell receptor beta chains from a single sample sequenced in a study of T cells in Graves' hyperthyroidism and ophthalmopathy. Amplification yielded TCR beta CDR3 regions, with RNA transcripts as the source. The TCR CDR3 first-round RT-PCR relied on the HTBI primer set. TCRdb reprocessed the multiplex PCR reads with MiXCR, giving one entry per CDR3 protein. The profile shows 250,000 or so distinct CDR3 sequences, around 15% of them singletons. Sequenced sample: blood. The origin of the receptors is a woman in her fifties or sixties with Graves' hyperthyroidism that later progressed to Graves' ophthalmopathy.

V and J are TRBV19 and TRBJ1-1; 8 positions match TRBD1. The CDR3 is 13 amino acids. Germline loops: CDR1 LNHDA, CDR2 SQIVND (reference sequence). V was pared by 8 bases and J by 4 bases, with 6 bases of the junction left unmatched. The CDR3 DNA reads as TGTGCCAGTCAGGACAGGGTCTTCACTGAAGCTTTCTTT. Protein sequence: CASQDRVFTEAFF.

This clonotype was observed many times. This chain links TRBV14 with TRBJ2-1; D remains unclear. The CDR3 is 14 amino acids. V shed 5 bases and J shed 7 bases, with 15 bases lying between them. Germline CDR1 is SGHDN and CDR2 is FVKESK. CDR3: CASSDLGVSNEQFF. DNA for the CDR3: TGTGCCAGCAGCGATCTGGGCGTGTCGAATGAGCAGTTCTTC.

This clonotype occurred a few times. V is TRBV10-3 and J is TRBJ2-2; no firm D call. The V gene lost 2 bases and the J gene lost 9 bases, with 7 bases spanning the gap. From germline, CDR1 is ENHRY and CDR2 SYGVKD. This CDR3 is built from 12 residues. CDR3 amino acids: CAISEVSRELFF. Here the CDR3 DNA reads TGTGCCATCAGTGAGGTTTCCAGGGAGCTGTTTTTT.

Comment on this clonotype: A much larger clone differs by one base, so this may be a read error. The chain employs TRBV5-1 and TRBJ2-3; D gene ambiguous. V was pared by 0 bases and J by 4 bases, with 12 bases between. The germline CDR1 and CDR2 sequences are SGHRS and YFSETQ. CDR3 length equals 15 residues. CDR3: CASSLARPVSDTQYF. The CDR3, as DNA: TGCGCCAGCAGCTTGGCCCGGCCAGTTTCAGATACGCAGTATTTT.

As regards this clonotype: This could be a read error, since a much larger clone is one nucleotide away. The chain links TRBV11-2 to TRBJ1-4; TRBD1 might be the D (5 bases). V was trimmed by 5 bases and J by 0 bases, leaving 13 bases between them. Per the germline V gene, CDR1 is SGHAT and CDR2 is FQNNGV. The CDR3 has 16 residues. CDR3 DNA sequence: TGTGCCAGCAGCGGCCCGAGGGGTTCAACTAATGAAAAACTGTTTTTT. Amino acids: CASSGPRGSTNEKLFF.

This clonotype came up a few times. A much larger clonotype is one base distant, so this may be a read error. The gene calls are TRBV7-9 and TRBJ2-1; 11 bases fit TRBD2. This CDR3 spans 15 amino acids. In germline, CDR1 is SEHNR, CDR2 FQNEAQ (reference sequence). This CDR3 is CASFGGLAAYNERFF. The CDR3 DNA sequence: TGTGCCAGCTTCGGGGGACTAGCGGCTTACAATGAGCGGTTCTTC.

This clonotype was counted a few times. The missing conserved phenylalanine or tryptophan at the end of this CDR3 makes a read error likely. The chain links TRBV19 to TRBJ2-5; D perhaps matches TRBD1 (5 bases). Germline values: CDR1 LNHDA, CDR2 SQIVND (reference sequence). This CDR3 has 14 residues. V lost 6 bases, J lost 5 bases, and 16 bases lay in between. The CDR3 sequence: CASRRAGFGETQYL. CDR3 DNA: TGTGCCAGTAGAAGAGCAGGGTTCGGTGAGACCCAGTACCTC.

This clonotype was counted a few times. V and J are TRBV4-2 and TRBJ1-4, with D perhaps TRBD1 (5 bases). Germline assignment: CDR1 LGHNA and CDR2 YNFKEQ. The CDR3 spans 14 residues. The ends were cut back, 4 bases at V and 3 bases at J, with 9 bases in the middle. The CDR3 coding sequence is TGTGCCAGCAGCCGGGGACGGCCTAATGAAAAACTGTTTTTT. This codes for CASSRGRPNEKLFF.

The J gene is TRBJ2-5, the V gene TRBV9; D possibly corresponds to TRBD1 (8 bases). The CDR3 has 14 residues. V was trimmed by 0 bases and J by 4 bases, leaving 10 bases between them. The germline V gene encodes CDR1 SGDLS and CDR2 YYNGEE. The CDR3 reads CASSVDRGGETQYF. CDR3 coding DNA: TGTGCCAGCAGCGTAGACAGGGGGGGAGAGACCCAGTACTTC.

This clonotype was seen more than once but under ten times. The chain carries TRBV5-1 and TRBJ2-3; TRBD1 might be the D (6 bases). V was pared by 7 bases and J by 0 bases, with 12 bases between. The germline gives CDR1 SGHRS, CDR2 YFSETQ. This CDR3 is 14 amino acids long. CDR3: CASADSYSTDTQYF. CDR3 nucleotides: TGCGCCAGCGCGGACAGTTATAGCACAGATACGCAGTATTTT.

This clonotype was seen at least ten times. The J gene is TRBJ1-1, the V gene TRBV10-3; D is possibly TRBD1 (6 bases). Trimming stripped 4 bases from V and 2 bases from J, with 11 bases between. This CDR3 comprises 14 residues. Germline-derived CDR1 and CDR2 are ENHRY and SYGVKD. The chain's CDR3 is CAISALQGNTEAFF. CDR3 bases: TGTGCCATCAGTGCGCTACAGGGAAACACTGAAGCTTTCTTT.

CDR3 loop: CASSLGRTGNYGYTF. In DNA, the CDR3 is TGTGCCAGCAGCTTGGGTAGGACAGGGAACTATGGCTACACCTTC. V is TRBV7-8 and J is TRBJ1-2, with TRBD1 identical over 8 bases. V shed 3 bases, J shed 2 bases, and the junction held 5 bases outside the gene matches. CDR1 and CDR2 from the germline V gene are SGHVS and FQNEAQ. The CDR3 spans 15 residues. The full variable domain, in which reference TRBV7-8 and TRBJ1-2 provide the parts outside the CDR3, is GAGVSQSPRYKVAKRGQDVALRCDPISGHVSLFWYQQALGQGPEFLTYFQNEAQLDKSGLPSDRFFAERPEGSVSTLKIQRTQQEDSAVYLCASSLGRTGNYGYTFGSGTRLTVV.

Worth noting for this clonotype: A much larger clone lies one base from this, so it may be a read error. The rearrangement uses TRBV20-1 and TRBJ2-7; 12 bases align to TRBD2. The closer fit of TRBJ2-1 to the DNA end suggests the J call may be wrong. CDR1 is DFQATT, CDR2 SNEGSKA, per germline (reference sequence). This CDR3 has 16 amino acids. CDR3 residues: CSAVGTSGPPSYEQFF. The CDR3 bases are TGCAGTGCTGTGGGGACTAGCGGGCCCCCTTCCTACGAGCAGTTCTTC.

This clonotype was seen at least ten times. The chain employs TRBV2 and TRBJ2-7, with D perhaps TRBD2 (6 bases). Trimming removed 1 base at V and 5 bases at J, with 12 bases between. The CDR3 consists of 14 residues. Germline V gives CDR1 SNHLY, CDR2 FYNNEI. As DNA, the CDR3 is TGTGCCAGCAGTGAAGAGGAGGGCACAGACGAGCAGTACTTC. Translating gives CASSEEEGTDEQYF.

CDR3 sequence: CASSGTAGSGEQFF. CDR3 DNA sequence: TGTGCCAGTAGTGGAACCGCGGGAAGCGGGGAGCAGTTCTTC. The chain is built from TRBV19 and TRBJ2-1; perhaps TRBD2 as D (6 bases). This CDR3 has 14 residues. V lost 5 bases and J lost 10, with 18 bases in between. Germline CDR1 is LNHDA and CDR2 is SQIVND (reference sequence).

This clonotype was seen a handful of times. This sequence joins TRBV29-1 and TRBJ1-5; unclear D gene. Looked up from germline, CDR1 is SQVTM and CDR2 is ANQGSEA. The CDR3 is made up of 15 amino acids. V was trimmed by 1 base and J by 7 bases, leaving 17 bases between them. The CDR3 DNA reads TGCAGCGTTGAAGTCGAAGACCTACCGGGACAGCCCCAGCATTTT. Its protein is CSVEVEDLPGQPQHF.

This chain joins TRBV5-8 and TRBJ2-7; TRBD2 aligns across 10 bases. This CDR3 comprises 15 residues. CDR1 SGHTS and CDR2 YDEGEE come from the germline V gene. J lost 2 bases, V lost 4 bases, and 6 bases had no gene match. CDR3 sequence reads: CASSDRLAGAYEQYF. The CDR3 DNA follows: TGTGCCAGCAGCGATCGACTAGCGGGTGCCTACGAGCAGTACTTC.

This clonotype was seen repeatedly, ten times or more. This chain connects TRBV20-1 to TRBJ1-5, with D unclear. Germline CDR1 and CDR2: DFQATT and SNEGSKA (reference sequence). The CDR3 totals 12 residues. V was trimmed by 6 bases and J by 5 bases, leaving 11 bases between them. The CDR3 bases are TGCAGTGCCAACAAGGGCGATCAGCCCCAGCATTTT. It is translated as CSANKGDQPQHF.

This clonotype was recorded many times. V gene TRBV5-1 combines with J gene TRBJ2-4, with TRBD1 matching 8 bases. In germline, CDR1 is SGHRS, CDR2 YFSETQ. CDR3 size: 14 residues. V lost 1 base to trimming and J lost 8 bases; unmatched junction nucleotides: 5. The CDR3 coding sequence is TGCGCCAGCAGCTTGAGGACAGGGAAGGACATTCAGTACTTC. Translation: CASSLRTGKDIQYF.

This chain joins TRBV3-1 and TRBJ1-1; no clear D. Per germline, CDR1 LGHDT and CDR2 YNNKEL (reference sequence). The CDR3 is 13 residues long. V was clipped by 2 bases and J by 5 bases, with 9 bases between them. The chain's CDR3 is CASSQTRDTEAFF. The CDR3 region has the DNA TGTGCCAGCAGCCAAACGAGGGATACTGAAGCTTTCTTT. Filled out from reference TRBV3-1 and TRBJ1-1, the complete variable domain reads DTAVSQTPKYLVTQMGNDKSIKCEQNLGHDTMYWYKQDSKKFLKIMFSYNNKELIINETVPNRFSPKSPDKAHLNLHINSLELGDSAVYFCASSQTRDTEAFFGQGTRLTVV.